The clone carrying this T cell receptor (beta chain) was seen more than once but under ten times. The data stem from a study of early T cells in non-severe SARS-CoV-2 infection. Study-level background: Chains were not paired, and sequencing was done on bulk RNA from unsorted whole blood.

The V segment lost 5 bases and the J segment 0 bases; nucleotides outside the gene matches: 3. Germline assignment: CDR1 GTSNPN and CDR2 SVGIG (reference sequence). This CDR3 is built from 14 residues. The TCR library protocol was used to attach unique molecular identifiers. These identifiers were attached to individual cDNA molecules. Each CDR3 protein is one row after TCRdb ran MiXCR on the 5' RACE reads. The sample carries approximately 98,000 distinct CDR3 sequences, 12% recorded once. Sequenced sample: whole blood. This chain uses TRBV30 with TRBJ1-2; 10 bases are a match to TRBD1. The clonotype originates from an adult who was a healthcare worker with PCR-confirmed SARS-CoV-2 infection or an uninfected control (not recorded which). The CDR3 spells CAWGTGASNYGYTF. The CDR3 DNA sequence: TGTGCCTGGGGGACAGGGGCCTCTAACTATGGCTACACCTTC.